What follows are 5 T cell receptor beta chains derived from one specimen sequenced in a study of T-cell reconstitution after alpha-beta-depleted transplantation in children. Unique molecular identifiers were used in preparing the TCRbeta library. TCRdb passed the PCR reads through MiXCR, listing each CDR3 protein once. Here the sample spans approximately 350,000 distinct CDR3 sequences, 10% being singletons. Source: PBMCs from the stem cell graft donor, taken from the stem cell graft. The receptors stem from a human donor who donated a stem cell graft to a child with acute lymphoblastic leukemia.

This clonotype was seen only a few times. The rearrangement uses TRBV28 and TRBJ1-4, with D unclear. There are 15 residues in the CDR3. Germline lookup yields CDR1 MDHEN and CDR2 SYDVKM. V was cut by 8 bases and J by 0 bases, with 13 bases left in between. The CDR3 DNA is TGTGCCAGCCTTCCTACACGACCAACTAATGAAAAACTGTTTTTT. It yields the protein CASLPTRPTNEKLFF.

This clonotype occurred a few times. The chain has TRBV5-8 and TRBJ1-1; D is possibly TRBD1 (6 bases). This CDR3 contains 13 residues. V was pared by 5 bases and J by 4 bases, with 12 bases between. CDR1 SGHTS and CDR2 YDEGEE come from the germline V gene. CDR3 in DNA: TGTGCCAGCAGACAGGGTGGGAGCACTGAAGCTTTCTTT. This sequence encodes CASRQGGSTEAFF.

This clonotype has a handful of counts. The chain links TRBV5-1 to TRBJ1-4, with D uncertain. V lost 6 bases and J 0 bases, leaving 12 bases between the germline ends. This CDR3 is built from 15 residues. Per the germline V gene, CDR1 is SGHRS and CDR2 is YFSETQ. CDR3 in amino acids: CASTVAASTNEKLFF. The CDR3 nucleotides are TGCGCCAGCACGGTAGCGGCTTCAACTAATGAAAAACTGTTTTTT.

A few counts support this clonotype. The gene calls are TRBV28 and TRBJ2-3; 11 bases line up with TRBD2. Germline V gene data show CDR1 as MDHEN and CDR2 as SYDVKM. The CDR3 has 16 amino acids. V shed 6 bases and J 4 bases; nucleotides not matched to a gene: 9. The CDR3 sequence: CASSKLAGETADTQYF. Here the CDR3 DNA reads TGTGCCAGCAGCAAACTAGCGGGAGAGACGGCAGATACGCAGTATTTT.

CDR3 DNA sequence: TGTGCCAGCAGCTTTTCACAGGGGAACTGGGAAGACGCGAACACCGGGGAGCTGTTTTTT. Amino acids: CASSFSQGNWEDANTGELFF. This chain joins TRBV11-2 and TRBJ2-2; 7 bases fit TRBD1. This CDR3 comprises 20 residues. Germline V gene data show CDR1 as SGHAT and CDR2 as FQNNGV. V shed 3 bases and J 0 bases; nucleotides not matched to a gene: 16.